Shown below are 2 T cell receptor beta chains from a single sample sequenced in a study of cytomegalovirus exposure and HLA in healthy donors. Primers included in the PCR were 60 Vbeta and 13 Jbeta primers. Generated by immunoSEQ multiplex PCR, the TCRdb table keeps only in-frame clones and is missing some. The sample has approximately 50,000 clones, 65% to 90% seen once. Source material: PBMCs. These receptors all stem from a man between 25 and 39 years old in good health and CMV-seronegative.

This clone was picked up one time. This chain links TRBV7-2 with TRBJ1-2; 9 bases align to TRBD1. The V segment lost 1 base and the J segment 6 bases; nucleotides outside the gene matches: 6. The germline V gene encodes CDR1 SGHTA and CDR2 FQGNSA. The CDR3 has 15 residues. CDR3 in DNA: TGTGCCAGCAGCTTAGGACCGGGACAGGGTCATGGCTACACCTTC. This sequence encodes CASSLGPGQGHGYTF.

J is TRBJ1-1 and V is TRBV10-3; possible D gene TRBD1, 6 bases. This CDR3 region has 16 residues. Germline values: CDR1 ENHRY, CDR2 SYGVKD. Trimming removed 0 bases at V and 3 bases at J, with 14 bases between. The CDR3 DNA follows: TGTGCCATCAGTGAGTCCCCAGGGGCGCGGGACACTGAAGCTTTCTTT. This translates into CAISESPGARDTEAFF.